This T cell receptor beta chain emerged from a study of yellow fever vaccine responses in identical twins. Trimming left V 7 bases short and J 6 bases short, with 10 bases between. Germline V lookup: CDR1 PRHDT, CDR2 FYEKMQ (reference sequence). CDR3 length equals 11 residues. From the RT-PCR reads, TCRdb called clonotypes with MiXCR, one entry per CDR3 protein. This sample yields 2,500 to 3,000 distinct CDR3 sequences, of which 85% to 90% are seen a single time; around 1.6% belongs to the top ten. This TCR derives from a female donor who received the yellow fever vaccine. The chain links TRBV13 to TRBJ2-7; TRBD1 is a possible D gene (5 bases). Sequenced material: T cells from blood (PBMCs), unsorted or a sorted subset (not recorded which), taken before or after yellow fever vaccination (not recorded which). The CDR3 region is CASTGPGEQYF. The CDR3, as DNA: TGTGCCAGCACAGGGCCCGGCGAGCAGTACTTC.